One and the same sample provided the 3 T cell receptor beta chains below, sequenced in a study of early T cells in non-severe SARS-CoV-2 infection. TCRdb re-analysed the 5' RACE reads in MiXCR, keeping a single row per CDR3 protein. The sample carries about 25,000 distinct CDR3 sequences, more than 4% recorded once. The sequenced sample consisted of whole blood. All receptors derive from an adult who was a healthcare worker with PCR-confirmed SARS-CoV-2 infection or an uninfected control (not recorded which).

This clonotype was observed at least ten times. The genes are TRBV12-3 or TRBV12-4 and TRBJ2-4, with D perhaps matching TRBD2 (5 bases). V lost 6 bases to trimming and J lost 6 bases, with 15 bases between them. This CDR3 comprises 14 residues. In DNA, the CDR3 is TGTGCCAGCAGCCCCGGCGGGCTGAGAAACATTCAGTACTTC. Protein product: CASSPGGLRNIQYF.

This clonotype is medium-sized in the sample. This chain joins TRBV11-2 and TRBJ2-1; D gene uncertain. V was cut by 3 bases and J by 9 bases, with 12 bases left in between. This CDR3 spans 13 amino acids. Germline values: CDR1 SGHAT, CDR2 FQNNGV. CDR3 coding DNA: TGTGCCAGCAGCTTGTCGAGGTATGGTGAGCAGTTCTTC. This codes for CASSLSRYGEQFF.

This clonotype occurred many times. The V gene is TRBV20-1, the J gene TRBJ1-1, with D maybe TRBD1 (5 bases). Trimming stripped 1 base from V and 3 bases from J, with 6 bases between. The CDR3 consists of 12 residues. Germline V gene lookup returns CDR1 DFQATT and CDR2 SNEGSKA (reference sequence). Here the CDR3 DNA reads TGCAGTGCTAGAGTGGGGGACACTGAAGCTTTCTTT. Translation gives CSARVGDTEAFF.